These T cell receptor beta chains were read from a single sample in a study of neoadjuvant anti-PD-1 for oral cavity cancer. Profiled with immunoSEQ multiplex PCR; TCRdb holds only in-frame clones, not every one. This table holds about 72,000 clones, about 85% found once. This specimen consisted of PBMCs, obtained after nivolumab (anti-PD-1) treatment. Receptor source: a person between 35 and 79 years old with oral cavity squamous cell carcinoma. The CDR3 runs from the conserved cysteine through the conserved F or W. The D gene is left open where the match is weak. Rows give clone size only sometimes, using once, few, many, or a class for an expanded clone.

cdr3_length j_call v_call d_call clone_size cdr3_aa cdr3_nt
14 TRBJ1-2 TRBV25-1 TRBD1 - CASRGDRGNYGYTF TGTGCCAGCAGGGGGGACAGGGGAAATTATGGCTACACCTTC
15 TRBJ1-1 TRBV11-2 TRBD1 - CASSLAMGQGAEAFF TGTGCCAGCAGCTTAGCCATGGGACAGGGGGCTGAAGCTTTCTTT
15 TRBJ2-7 TRBV6-6 TRBD1 - CASSNRDRDSYEQYF TGTGCCAGCAGCAACCGGGACAGAGACTCCTACGAGCAGTACTTC
13 TRBJ1-1 TRBV7-3 - - CASSEGMNTEAFF TGTGCCAGCAGCGAAGGGATGAACACTGAAGCTTTCTTT
14 TRBJ2-2 TRBV5-6 - - CASSSTGNTGELFF TGTGCCAGCAGTTCTACAGGGAACACCGGGGAGCTGTTTTTT
14 TRBJ2-7 TRBV30 TRBD2 - CAWKEPGGAYEQYF TGTGCCTGGAAAGAACCGGGAGGGGCCTACGAGCAGTACTTC
17 TRBJ2-1 TRBV27 TRBD2 - CASSPLGLAGAHNEQFF TGTGCCAGCAGTCCCCTGGGACTAGCGGGAGCCCACAATGAGCAGTTCTTC
18 TRBJ2-3 TRBV4-1 TRBD2 - CASSQDGGIAGSTDTQYF TGCGCCAGCAGCCAAGATGGGGGAATAGCGGGTTCCACAGATACGCAGTATTTT
13 TRBJ2-5 TRBV10-2 TRBD2 - CASGVLAGETQYF TGCGCCAGCGGAGTACTAGCGGGAGAGACCCAGTACTTC
14 TRBJ1-5 TRBV19 - - CASSNREDNQPQHF TGTGCCAGTAGTAACAGGGAAGACAATCAGCCCCAGCATTTT
11 TRBJ2-2 TRBV19 - - CASSPDRELFF TGTGCCAGTAGTCCCGACAGGGAGCTGTTTTTT
10 TRBJ2-5 TRBV6-5 - - CASSGETQYF TGTGCCAGCAGTGGGGAGACCCAGTACTTC
17 TRBJ1-5 TRBV4-1 - few CASSPEERGLGNQPQHF TGCGCCAGCAGCCCGGAGGAGCGCGGATTAGGGAATCAGCCCCAGCATTTT
15 TRBJ2-5 TRBV7-9 TRBD2 once CASSLGGTTQETQYF TGTGCCAGCAGCTTAGGGGGGACTACTCAAGAGACCCAGTACTTC
17 TRBJ1-3 TRBV11-2 - once CASSLVGPTFSGNTIYF TGTGCCAGCAGCTTAGTGGGCCCTACCTTCTCTGGAAACACCATATATTTT
13 TRBJ2-5 TRBV15 - - CATSRASGETQYF TGTGCCACCAGCAGAGCAAGCGGCGAGACCCAGTACTTC
16 TRBJ2-3 TRBV27 TRBD1 - CASSSRGTGDTDTQYF TGTGCCAGCAGTTCGCGGGGGACAGGGGACACAGATACGCAGTATTTT
19 TRBJ2-3 TRBV14 TRBD2 - CASSQDLLAGGPPTDTQYF TGTGCCAGCAGCCAAGATTTGCTAGCGGGAGGCCCTCCCACAGATACGCAGTATTTT
10 TRBJ2-2 TRBV6-6 - - CASKGGELFF TGTGCCAGCAAGGGCGGGGAGCTGTTTTTT
15 TRBJ2-3 TRBV6-1 TRBD2 once CASRAGGGGTDTQYF TGTGCCAGCAGAGCGGGAGGGGGAGGCACAGATACGCAGTATTTT
14 TRBJ2-5 TRBV2 - - CASRSSGTQETQYF TGTGCCAGCAGAAGTTCCGGGACCCAAGAGACCCAGTACTTC
16 TRBJ2-7 TRBV27 - - CASSLSSRTTGYEQYF TGTGCCAGCAGTTTATCATCGCGAACGACGGGCTACGAGCAGTACTTC
13 TRBJ2-2 TRBV11-3 - - CASSLVTTGELFF TGTGCCAGCAGCTTAGTGACCACCGGGGAGCTGTTTTTT
14 TRBJ2-2 TRBV7-2 - - CASSLVGGSGELFF TGTGCCAGCAGCTTAGTAGGGGGGTCTGGGGAGCTGTTTTTT
15 TRBJ2-1 TRBV6-1 - - CASSEAQGPSNEQFF TGTGCCAGCAGTGAAGCCCAGGGTCCCTCCAATGAGCAGTTCTTC
13 TRBJ2-3 TRBV9 - - CASSLTSTDTQYF TGTGCCAGCAGCTTAACCTCCACAGATACGCAGTATTTT
16 TRBJ2-3 TRBV2 TRBD2 - CASTPEPSGGTDTQYF TGTGCCAGCACCCCGGAGCCTAGCGGGGGCACAGATACGCAGTATTTT
16 TRBJ2-1 TRBV5-1 - - CASSSLGGAGYNEQFF TGCGCCAGCAGCTCGTTGGGCGGGGCGGGTTACAATGAGCAGTTCTTC
18 TRBJ2-7 TRBV5-1 TRBD1 - CASSLVGGTAAELYEQYF TGCGCCAGCAGCTTGGTAGGTGGGACAGCGGCCGAACTCTACGAGCAGTACTTC
11 TRBJ2-7 TRBV30 - - CAWSGTNEQYF TGTGCCTGGAGTGGGACTAACGAGCAGTACTTC
14 TRBJ2-1 TRBV27 - - CASSAMSSYNEQFF TGTGCCAGCAGTGCTATGAGCTCCTACAATGAGCAGTTCTTC
13 TRBJ2-7 TRBV2 - once CASSVGQGIEQYF TGTGCCAGCAGTGTGGGGCAGGGGATCGAGCAGTACTTC
13 TRBJ1-1 TRBV6-4 - - CASSDGLNTEAFF TGTGCCAGCAGTGACGGACTGAACACTGAAGCTTTCTTT
15 TRBJ2-3 TRBV6-4 TRBD2 - CASSDQASGADTQYF TGTGCCAGCAGTGACCAGGCTAGCGGGGCAGATACGCAGTATTTT
15 TRBJ1-5 TRBV28 - - CASSPPAWSDQPQHF TGTGCCAGCAGTCCCCCAGCGTGGTCCGATCAGCCCCAGCATTTT
15 TRBJ1-1 TRBV18 TRBD1 - CASSPTGTANTEAFF TGTGCCAGCTCACCGACAGGGACAGCCAACACTGAAGCTTTCTTT
13 TRBJ2-1 TRBV6-1 - few CASSPGRVNEQFF TGTGCCAGCAGCCCAGGGAGAGTTAATGAGCAGTTCTTC
16 TRBJ2-7 TRBV19 TRBD2 once CASSIDNGGRSSEQYF TGTGCCAGTAGTATAGATAATGGCGGGAGGAGCTCCGAGCAGTACTTC
17 TRBJ2-2 TRBV11-2 TRBD1 - CASSPEAGTANTGELFF TGTGCCAGCAGCCCAGAGGCTGGGACAGCGAACACCGGGGAGCTGTTTTTT
13 TRBJ1-4 TRBV28 - - CASSLARNEKLFF TGTGCCAGCAGTTTGGCCCGTAATGAAAAACTGTTTTTT